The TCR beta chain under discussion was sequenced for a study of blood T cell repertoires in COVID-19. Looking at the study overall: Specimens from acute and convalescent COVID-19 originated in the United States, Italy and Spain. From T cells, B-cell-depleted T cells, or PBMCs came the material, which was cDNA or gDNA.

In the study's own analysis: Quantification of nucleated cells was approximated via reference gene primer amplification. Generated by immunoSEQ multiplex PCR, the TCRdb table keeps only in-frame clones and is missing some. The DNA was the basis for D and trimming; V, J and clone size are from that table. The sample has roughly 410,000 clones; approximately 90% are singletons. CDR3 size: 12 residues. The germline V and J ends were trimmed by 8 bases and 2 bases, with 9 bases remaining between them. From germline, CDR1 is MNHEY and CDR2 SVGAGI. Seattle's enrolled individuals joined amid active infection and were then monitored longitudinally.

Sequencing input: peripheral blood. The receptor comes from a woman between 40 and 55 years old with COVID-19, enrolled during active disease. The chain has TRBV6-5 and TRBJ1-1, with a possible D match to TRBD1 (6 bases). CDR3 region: CASFRGNTEAFF. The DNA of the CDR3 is TGTGCCAGCTTCAGGGGTAACACTGAAGCTTTCTTT.